Reported below is one T cell receptor (beta chain). Germline CDR1 SGHVS, CDR2 FQNEAQ. The CDR3 has 15 amino acids. Trimming removed 5 bases at V and 0 bases at J, with 11 bases between. The sample originates from a study of blood T cell repertoires in COVID-19. Study as a whole: The samples span acute and convalescent COVID-19 from the United States, Italy and Spain.

Some clones are missing from TCRdb's copy, which holds only in-frame ones; the method was immunoSEQ multiplex PCR. The data contain tens of thousands of clones, 88% of them singletons. Input material: peripheral blood. The sequence came from a woman in her seventies with acute or convalescent COVID-19. V is TRBV7-8 and J is TRBJ1-5, with D unresolved. The DNA of the CDR3 is TGTGCCAGCAGCGCCGGGATCTATAGCAATCAGCCCCAGCATTTT. Translating it yields CASSAGIYSNQPQHF.